The clone carrying this TCR beta chain was detected ten times or more. The data were taken from a study of T-cell reconstitution after alpha-beta-depleted transplantation in children. V was pared by 6 bases and J by 7 bases, with 13 bases between. The CDR3 is made up of 12 amino acids. Per the germline V gene, CDR1 is ENHRY and CDR2 is SYGVKD. The authors prepared the TCRbeta library with unique molecular identifiers. TCRdb itself ran the PCR reads through MiXCR, one entry per CDR3 protein. This sample has around 500,000 distinct CDR3 sequences, with about 12% found just once. This TCR derives from a human donor who donated a stem cell graft to a child with combined immunodeficiency. The chain is built from TRBV10-3 and TRBJ2-7; D perhaps matches TRBD2 (6 bases). The sample was PBMCs from the stem cell graft donor, taken from the stem cell graft. The CDR3 region has the DNA TGTGCCATCAGGGACGGACTACCGGAGCAGTACTTC. This codes for CAIRDGLPEQYF.